The clone carrying this T cell receptor (beta chain) was seen only a few times. The data were taken from a study of T cell repertoires in cytomegalovirus infection. In the study overall: The public TCR beta signatures pointed to both CMV infection and matching HLA type.

The germline V gene encodes CDR1 MNHEY and CDR2 SVGEGT. J lost 2 bases, V lost 2 bases, and 11 bases had no gene match. This CDR3 is built from 17 residues. TCRdb reprocessed the reads with MiXCR, giving one entry per CDR3 protein. The sample has more than 400,000 distinct CDR3 sequences; more than 25% are singletons. This sequence joins TRBV6-2 or TRBV6-3 and TRBJ2-5; 7 bases map to TRBD2. The sequencing sample was made of PBMCs. This sequence originates from a human donor in good health (CMV status not recorded). Some clones in this sample may be carry-over from other donors' samples. The CDR3 coding sequence is TGTGCCAGCAGTTACGGCGCTTCTAGCGGAACTCAAGAGACCCAGTACTTC. Protein: CASSYGASSGTQETQYF.